This paragraph reports one T cell receptor (beta chain). Its specific antigen is unknown. Base qualities are not recorded, but no much larger clone differs from it by a single base. The time point label, read with the paper, signifies: baseline, week 1 (first vaccination visit). The sample's treatment or condition label is to be understood as: pre-vaccination baseline after standard-of-care therapy. All donors had newly diagnosed IDH1-mutant astrocytomas of WHO grade 3 or 4 that showed loss of nuclear ATRX. The samples were drawn from NOA16, a multicentre, single-arm, open-label phase I trial in Germany that tested a mutant IDH1 peptide vaccine in humans for the first time. For immunogenicity testing, the blood drawn at visit V03 was used as the baseline sample. Genomic DNA for TCRB sequencing was extracted from EDTA blood using the DNeasy Blood and Tissue Kit. Library method: the immunoSEQ multiplex PCR assay. Rearranged TCR beta chain sequences were amplified using the hsTCRB Kit according to the manufacturer's protocol. An Illumina MiSeq was used to sequence the TCRB libraries. In the original analysis: Demultiplexing, trimming and gene mapping were performed with the kit vendor's proprietary platform. The source is immuneACCESS, and TCRdb retained only in-frame sequences with V and J called. Part of the clones is not carried over; for the studies checked, unresolved V genes explain less than half of this, and the remainder is unexplained. V and J calls and clone size are those listed in that table; D and trimming were worked out from the DNA. The sample has approximately 54,000 clones on record, roughly 80% of them singletons. About 21% of the sample is held by the ten biggest clonotypes.

For CDR1 and CDR2, the germline V gene lists SGHTA and FQGNSA. The CDR3 has 15 amino acids, counting the end cysteine and phenylalanine. Only the CDR3 region is kept as DNA, spanning 45 bases read in frame from base 1. Cut back by 6 bases and 2 bases, the V and J ends lie 17 bases apart. These data belong to a study of a mutant IDH1 vaccine in newly diagnosed glioma (dated by TCRdb to about 2021). In the study overall: Of the approximately 35 treated patients, around 62% were male and about 40% were female, and the mean age was approximately 37 years. Before enrollment, patients had received standard therapy of radiotherapy alone, temozolomide alone, or radiochemotherapy with temozolomide; most received the combination. Six visits were used for peripheral blood collection: V03 (baseline), V05, V07, V10, V12 and V13. For exploratory analyses, under 30 treated patients had longitudinal TCRB deep sequencing done wherever samples were available.

The paper's findings and limits, for the study overall: Pseudoprogression appeared unrelated to alterations in the top peripheral T cell clonotypes detected by TCRB sequencing. Availability determined which PBMC samples were chosen for TCRB deep sequencing. Vaccine-induced immune responses across multiple MHC alleles were detected in approximately 94% of patients. It was noted by the authors that analyses of patient blood samples could not be reproduced owing to sample limitations.

The sequence links TRBV7-2 to TRBJ2-7; the D call is tentative, TRBD1 or TRBD2, as each matches 7 bases. The receptor was isolated from a man between 18 and 29 years old with glioma. The sample was PBMCs, taken from a glioma patient treated with radiotherapy, temozolomide or both. This receptor carries the CDR3 CASSRQRDRPYEQYF. The DNA reads as follows: TGTGCCAGCAGTCGCCAGCGGGACAGACCCTACGAGCAGTACTTC.